This is a list of T cell receptor beta chains from one sample in a study of vaccination and CD4 T cells after COVID-19. These TCRs' antigens remain unknown. TCRdb re-called the PCR reads through MiXCR, storing one row per CDR3 protein. The table shows over 20,000 distinct CDR3 sequences, with roughly 30% occurring only once. This specimen consisted of CD4+ T cells from blood, cultured in vitro, obtained about 7 months after SARS-CoV-2 vaccination. The receptors shown here come from a human donor who had recovered from COVID-19. The CDR3 runs from the conserved cysteine through the conserved F or W. A D gene is named only where the DNA matches it firmly. For some rows the clone size is stated as once, few or many, or as a class when expanded; others skip it.

V gene	J gene	D gene	clone size	CDR3 protein	CDR3 DNA
TRBV20-1	TRBJ2-3	TRBD1	NA	CSASDTGGTATDTQYF	TGCAGTGCTAGTGACACAGGGGGGACGGCTACAGATACGCAGTATTTT
TRBV29-1	TRBJ2-3	NA	NA	CSAKDYRKSTDTQYF	TGCAGCGCCAAGGACTACCGGAAGAGCACAGATACGCAGTATTTT
TRBV7-9	TRBJ2-7	TRBD2	few	CASSQRTSRIDEQYF	TGTGCCAGCAGCCAAAGGACTAGCAGAATTGACGAGCAGTACTTC
TRBV27	TRBJ1-1	NA	NA	CASSLDALRDTEAFF	TGTGCCAGCAGTTTAGACGCCCTCAGGGACACTGAAGCTTTCTTT
TRBV9	TRBJ2-3	TRBD2	NA	CASSVSFGTSGADTQYF	TGTGCCAGCAGCGTGTCCTTCGGGACTAGCGGGGCAGATACGCAGTATTTT
TRBV20-1	TRBJ1-1	TRBD1	NA	CSATRTGLNTEAFF	TGCAGTGCTACCCGGACAGGGTTGAACACTGAAGCTTTCTTT
TRBV20-1	TRBJ2-5	TRBD2	NA	CSAPGLAGRETQYF	TGCAGTGCCCCGGGACTAGCGGGAAGGGAGACCCAGTACTTC
TRBV6-2/TRBV6-3	TRBJ1-6	TRBD1	NA	CASSYSPGQSTNSPLHF	TGTGCCAGCAGTTACTCCCCGGGACAGAGCACAAATTCACCCCTCCACTTT
TRBV7-9	TRBJ2-7	NA	few	CASSRSRDSPYEQYF	TGTGCCAGCAGCCGATCCCGGGACTCCCCCTACGAGCAGTACTTC
TRBV29-1	TRBJ2-5	NA	NA	CSVDLLGAQGETQYF	TGCAGCGTTGATCTTTTGGGGGCTCAGGGTGAGACCCAGTACTTC
TRBV7-6	TRBJ2-7	NA	few	CASSLGGASASYEQYF	TGTGCCAGCAGCTTAGGAGGGGCTAGCGCCTCCTACGAGCAGTACTTC
TRBV20-1	TRBJ2-2	TRBD2	few	CSAGTSGRYYTGELFF	TGCAGTGCCGGGACTAGCGGGAGGTATTACACCGGGGAGCTGTTTTTT
TRBV15	TRBJ2-1	NA	NA	CATSKNDWRDGDNEQFF	TGTGCCACCAGCAAAAACGATTGGCGGGACGGGGACAATGAGCAGTTCTTC